The 27 T cell receptor beta chains below were found in one sample sequenced in a study of cytomegalovirus exposure and HLA in healthy donors. PCR primers comprised 60 Vbeta and 13 Jbeta primers. Generated by immunoSEQ multiplex PCR, the TCRdb table keeps only in-frame clones and is missing some. The profile shows 99,000 or so clones, 75% to 85% of them singletons. Material for sequencing was PBMCs. All receptors derive from a male donor in good health and CMV-seropositive.

This chain joins TRBV4-2 and TRBJ1-3, with D unclear. V gave up 0 bases and J gave up 4 bases, with 13 bases separating them. The CDR3 covers 16 residues. Germline V lookup: CDR1 LGHNA, CDR2 YNFKEQ. CDR3 DNA: TGTGCCAGCAGCCAAGATCGGACTACTGGAGGAAACACCATATATTTT. Residues: CASSQDRTTGGNTIYF.

The V and J genes are TRBV10-3 and TRBJ1-5; TRBD1 matches 10 bases. The CDR3 extends over 16 amino acids. V gave up 6 bases and J gave up 8 bases; unmatched junction bases: 13. The germline gives CDR1 ENHRY, CDR2 SYGVKD. DNA of the CDR3: TGTGCCATCAGCCAAACCGACAGGGGGCAAGTTAAGCCCCAGCATTTT. Its protein product is CAISQTDRGQVKPQHF.

This clone is a singleton in its sample. The rearrangement links TRBV5-6 to TRBJ2-7; TRBD1 matches at 9 bases. V was pared by 3 bases and J by 1 base, with 5 bases of the junction left unmatched. Germline assignment: CDR1 SGHDT and CDR2 YYEEEE. CDR3 size: 15 residues. For the CDR3, the DNA is TGTGCCAGCAGCTCCCCGGGACAGGGATCCTACGAGCAGTACTTC. It specifies CASSSPGQGSYEQYF.

This clone appeared once. The chain uses TRBV6-5 and TRBJ2-7; TRBD2 agrees at 10 bases. Trimming at V came to 2 bases and at J to 1 base, leaving 5 bases not matched to a gene. The CDR3 loop spans 16 amino acids. Germline values: CDR1 MNHEY, CDR2 SVGAGI. The CDR3 loop reads CASSYGVAGGSYEQYF. Written as DNA, the CDR3 is TGTGCCAGCAGTTACGGGGTAGCGGGGGGTTCCTACGAGCAGTACTTC.

The rearrangement joins TRBV6-5 to TRBJ1-2; unclear D gene. Germline CDR1 reads MNHEY; CDR2 reads SVGAGI. The CDR3 is made up of 13 amino acids. With 0 bases removed from V and 4 bases from J, the gap between germline ends came to 6 bases. The CDR3 DNA follows: TGTGCCAGCAGTTACTCGACGGGCTATGGCTACACCTTC. Translated, it gives CASSYSTGYGYTF.

The chain has TRBV7-2 and TRBJ1-2, with D tentatively TRBD1 (6 bases). Germline loops: CDR1 SGHTA, CDR2 FQGNSA. CDR3 size: 15 residues. The ends were cut back, 4 bases at V and 4 bases at J, with 16 bases in the middle. CDR3 in amino acids: CASSSEVQGIYGYTF. CDR3 sequence (DNA): TGTGCCAGCAGCTCAGAAGTCCAGGGGATCTATGGCTACACCTTC.

This clone was seen just once. The rearrangement links TRBV7-2 to TRBJ1-5, with unresolved D. The CDR3 runs 15 residues. The V and J ends lost 3 bases and 0 bases respectively, with 9 bases between them. Per the germline V gene, CDR1 is SGHTA and CDR2 is FQGNSA. Written as DNA, the CDR3 is TGTGCCAGCAGCTTTGTGGCGGGTAGCAATCAGCCCCAGCATTTT. Translating gives CASSFVAGSNQPQHF.

The J gene is TRBJ2-7, the V gene TRBV2, with 8 positions matching TRBD1. There are 15 residues in the CDR3. Germline V gene sequence: CDR1 SNHLY, CDR2 FYNNEI. Trimming took 2 bases from V and 4 from J; bases not matched to a gene: 7. This CDR3 reads CASSERAGGAYEQYF. CDR3 nucleotides: TGTGCCAGCAGTGAACGGGCAGGGGGCGCGTACGAGCAGTACTTC.

This clone was counted only a few times. This rearrangement joins TRBV30 to TRBJ1-1, with D hard to call. Trimming shortened V by 5 bases and J by 0 bases, and 10 bases separated the two germline ends. Germline CDR1 is GTSNPN and CDR2 is SVGIG (reference sequence). The CDR3 loop spans 13 amino acids. The CDR3 region has the DNA TGTGCCTGGCCGGGGTCCATGAACACTGAAGCTTTCTTT. This encodes CAWPGSMNTEAFF. The full variable domain, its missing parts supplied by reference TRBV30 and TRBJ1-1, is SQTIHQWPATLVQPVGSPLSLECTVEGTSNPNLYWYRQAAGRGLQLLFYSVGIGQISSEVPQNLSASRPQDRQFILSSKKLLLSDSGFYLCAWPGSMNTEAFFGQGTRLTVV.

On this clone: At the DNA level, this CDR3 is encoded by other sequences in the same sample as well. V usage is TRBV27 and J usage is TRBJ1-6, with no clear D. Germline CDR1 MNHEY, CDR2 SMNVEV (reference sequence). The CDR3 contains 14 residues. V lost 3 bases and J 0 bases, leaving 3 bases between the germline ends. CDR3 region: CASSFSSYNSPLHF. The CDR3 coding sequence is TGTGCCAGCAGTTTTAGCTCCTATAATTCACCCCTCCACTTT.

The V gene is TRBV6-1, the J gene TRBJ1-1, with D maybe TRBD1 (5 bases). Germline CDR1 MNHNS, CDR2 SASEGT. Trimming shortened V by 1 base and J by 0 bases, and 15 bases separated the two germline ends. The CDR3 totals 17 residues. CDR3 region: CASSEEPGGAMNTEAFF. CDR3 DNA: TGTGCCAGCAGTGAAGAACCCGGTGGGGCCATGAACACTGAAGCTTTCTTT.

The chain uses TRBV7-3 and TRBJ2-5; 15 bases fit TRBD2. Trimming at V came to 5 bases and at J to 4 bases, leaving 5 bases not matched to a gene. Germline lookup yields CDR1 SGHTA and CDR2 FQGTGA. The CDR3 loop spans 16 amino acids. The CDR3 region has the DNA TGTGCCAGCAGCCCGGGACTAGCGGGGGGTTTAGAGACCCAGTACTTC. Its translation: CASSPGLAGGLETQYF.

The chain joins TRBV6-1 to TRBJ1-4; 7 bases fit TRBD1. Germline CDR1 is MNHNS and CDR2 is SASEGT. The CDR3 contains 14 residues. With 7 bases clipped from V and 4 bases from J, the junction kept 6 bases outside the gene matches. DNA for the CDR3: TGTGCCAGCAATGAGCGGGACAGTAATGAAAAACTGTTTTTT. Its protein product is CASNERDSNEKLFF.

The chain employs TRBV2 and TRBJ1-2, with a possible D match to TRBD1 (6 bases). The CDR3 is 14 residues long. V was clipped by 8 bases and J by 0 bases, with 13 bases between them. Germline lookup yields CDR1 SNHLY and CDR2 FYNNEI. The CDR3 bases are TGTGCCAGCGCCGTAGCAGGGGCTAACTATGGCTACACCTTC. Residues: CASAVAGANYGYTF.

In this sample, this clone turned up once. The J gene is TRBJ1-4, the V gene TRBV29-1, with TRBD1 identical over 8 bases. The junction had 13 bases not matched to a gene; V was cut back by 6 bases and J by 4 bases. The CDR3 runs 16 residues. Germline-derived CDR1 and CDR2 are SQVTM and ANQGSEA. The CDR3 coding sequence is TGCAGCGTGACAGGGGCGCAGCTAGGTAATAATGAAAAACTGTTTTTT. This translates into CSVTGAQLGNNEKLFF. The entire variable domain, with the rest obtained from reference TRBV29-1 and TRBJ1-4, is as follows: SAVISQKPSRDICQRGTSLTIQCQVDSQVTMMFWYRQQPGQSLTLIATANQGSEATYESGFVIDKFPISRPNLTFSTLTVSNMSPEDSSIYLCSVTGAQLGNNEKLFFGSGTQLSVL.

This chain joins TRBV19 and TRBJ1-1, with D unresolved. There are 13 residues in the CDR3. V was trimmed by 5 bases and J by 3 bases, leaving 10 bases between them. Germline CDR1 LNHDA, CDR2 SQIVND (reference sequence). CDR3 nucleotide sequence: TGTGCCAGTAGTGGAGGACGGGACACTGAAGCTTTCTTT. Amino acids: CASSGGRDTEAFF.

The gene calls are TRBV5-6 and TRBJ1-4; a weak D match, TRBD1 (5 bases). V lost 5 bases to trimming and J lost 0 bases, with 14 bases between them. The CDR3 has 16 amino acids. The germline V gene has CDR1 SGHDT and CDR2 YYEEEE. CDR3 loop: CASSFNLGATNEKLFF. The CDR3 DNA reads as TGTGCCAGCAGTTTTAATCTAGGGGCAACTAATGAAAAACTGTTTTTT.

Here the CDR3 reads CANGGGPTSTDTQYF. DNA of the CDR3: TGTGCCAACGGGGGGGGGCCTACTAGCACAGATACGCAGTATTTT. The chain carries TRBV2 and TRBJ2-3, with 8 bases lining up with TRBD2. V lost 10 bases and J lost 0; bases outside the gene matches: 9. The germline CDR1 and CDR2 sequences are SNHLY and FYNNEI. This CDR3 region has 15 residues.

The gene calls are TRBV4-1 and TRBJ1-1; unclear D gene. The CDR3 has 15 residues. CDR1 and CDR2 (germline): MGHRA, YSYEKL. The ends were cut back, 1 base at V and 3 bases at J, with 12 bases in the middle. Here the CDR3 reads CASSQVGLKDTEAFF. For the CDR3, the DNA is TGCGCCAGCAGCCAAGTGGGCCTTAAGGACACTGAAGCTTTCTTT.

The chain has TRBV19 and TRBJ2-7; 10 bases are a match to TRBD1. The CDR3 is made up of 15 amino acids. V shed 2 bases and J 1 base; nucleotides not matched to a gene: 2. Germline CDR1 reads LNHDA; CDR2 reads SQIVND (reference sequence). Here the CDR3 DNA reads TGTGCCAGTAGTATACCGGGACAGGGGTCCTACGAGCAGTACTTC. Its translation: CASSIPGQGSYEQYF.

This clone has only a few counts. The chain recombines TRBV7-8 with TRBJ2-1; TRBD2 agrees at 9 bases. Trimming took 5 bases from V and 14 from J; bases not matched to a gene: 13. CDR3 size: 14 residues. Germline V gene sequence: CDR1 SGHVS, CDR2 FQNEAQ. CDR3 DNA sequence: TGTGCCAGCAGCCCCTGGCGGGGCGGGGGGGAAAAGTTCTTC. It specifies CASSPWRGGGEKFF.

This chain connects TRBV18 to TRBJ1-1; TRBD1 aligns across 7 bases. The CDR3 sequence is 15 residues long. V lost 3 bases, J lost 3 bases, and 7 bases stayed unmatched. Germline loops: CDR1 KGHSH, CDR2 LQKENI. The CDR3, as DNA: TGTGCCAGCTCACCTGAGACAGGGCAGTACACTGAAGCTTTCTTT. Translating gives CASSPETGQYTEAFF. Supplemented by reference TRBV18 and TRBJ1-1, the full variable domain reads NAGVMQNPRHLVRRRGQEARLRCSPMKGHSHVYWYRQLPEEGLKFMVYLQKENIIDESGMPKERFSAEFPKEGPSILRIQQVVRGDSAAYFCASSPETGQYTEAFFGQGTRLTVV.

This clone was seen just once. The gene calls are TRBV7-9 and TRBJ1-1; no clear D gene. The germline V and J ends were trimmed by 1 base and 7 bases, with 10 bases remaining between them. The CDR3 length is 13 residues. CDR1 is SEHNR, CDR2 FQNEAQ, per germline (reference sequence). CDR3 protein: CASSLGADLEAFF. DNA for the CDR3: TGTGCCAGCAGCTTAGGGGCAGACCTTGAAGCTTTCTTT.

This clone is a singleton in its sample. This chain links TRBV19 with TRBJ1-4, with a possible D match to TRBD1 (5 bases). Germline CDR1 is LNHDA and CDR2 is SQIVND (reference sequence). The CDR3 has 14 amino acids. The V gene lost 8 bases and the J gene lost 0 bases, with 10 bases spanning the gap. Here the CDR3 reads CASQGVSTNEKLFF. The CDR3 coding sequence is TGTGCCAGTCAAGGGGTTTCAACTAATGAAAAACTGTTTTTT.

The chain couples TRBV6-1 to TRBJ1-5; D ambiguous. Trimming removed 1 base at V and 5 bases at J, with 6 bases between. The germline CDR1 and CDR2 sequences are MNHNS and SASEGT. CDR3 length: 13 amino acids. The CDR3 DNA sequence: TGTGCCAGCAGTGAAGACAGTCATCAGCCCCAGCATTTT. Amino acids: CASSEDSHQPQHF.

V usage is TRBV4-1 and J usage is TRBJ2-3; a possible D gene is TRBD2 (5 bases). The V end was cut by 2 bases, the J end by 3 bases, with 6 bases between. CDR3 size: 13 residues. Germline CDR1 and CDR2: MGHRA and YSYEKL. The CDR3: CASSQPGTDTQYF. In DNA form, the CDR3 reads TGCGCCAGCAGCCAACCGGGGACAGATACGCAGTATTTT.

V is TRBV7-3 and J is TRBJ2-3; a possible D gene is TRBD2 (5 bases). V was trimmed by 2 bases and J by 1 base, leaving 7 bases between them. CDR1 and CDR2 from the germline V gene are SGHTA and FQGTGA. The CDR3 contains 14 residues. CDR3 DNA sequence: TGTGCCAGCAGCTTATACGGGGGCACAGATACGCAGTATTTT. Its protein product is CASSLYGGTDTQYF. Variable domain in full (rest from reference TRBV7-3 and TRBJ2-3): GAGVSQTPSNKVTEKGKYVELRCDPISGHTALYWYRQSLGQGPEFLIYFQGTGAADDSGLPNDRFFAVRPEGSVSTLKIQRTERGDSAVYLCASSLYGGTDTQYFGPGTRLTVL.